The text below deals with one T cell receptor (beta chain). This clone's antigen is unknown. Within one base of it there is no much larger clone, and no base qualities were kept. This entry belongs to a study of blood T cell repertoires in COVID-19 (dated by TCRdb to 2020 to 2021). With respect to the entire study: Samples from collaborators originated in the United States, Italy and Spain and spanned both the acute and convalescent phases of COVID-19. The prospective study material was composed of cDNA or gDNA derived from T cells, B-cell-depleted T cells, or PBMCs. Subjects who had been exposed to COVID-19, were actively infected with it, or had recovered from it provided the deeply sampled blood TCRbeta repertoires that made up the dataset. The repertoires were made available in a free public database intended to serve as a resource for research on the immune response to SARS-CoV-2. The samples were drawn from the first 160 participants of the ongoing ImmuneRACE study and from 950 to 1,500 subjects provided by 6 global collaborators. The sample metadata nearly always contained a de-identified subject ID, COVID-19 status, age in years and sex. Where HLA class I and class II types were available, the types were taken from metadata supplied by the sample provider, not from assay-based typing. What the authors observed across the whole study: Clinical and demographic metadata were provided uncurated, with the amount varying by source and participant.

TCRbeta CDR3 regions were amplified from genomic DNA using the immunoSEQ Assay, a bias-controlled multiplex PCR. From the authors' description of their analysis: Nucleated cell counts per sample were estimated from amplification of reference gene primers within the assay. To quantify the absolute abundance of each unique TCRbeta CDR3 rearrangement, sequence reads were collapsed and filtered. For each sample, productive Simpson clonality was calculated as the square root of Simpson's diversity index across productive rearrangements. TCRdb stores this immuneACCESS table with in-frame sequences only. Part of the clones is absent; in the studies checked, under half of the shortfall reflects unresolved V genes, and no reason is known for the rest. The V and J calls and clone size are taken from that table; D and trimming were inferred from the DNA. The sample yields about 310,000 clones; approximately 85% were counted once. Together, the top ten hold roughly 2% of the sample.

In the prospective study, participants were roughly 18 to 95 years old, resided in approximately 25 geographic areas of the United States, and were enrolled through a virtual design. To assign participants to cohorts, the prospective study relied on clinical history that participants themselves reported in a screening survey and a study questionnaire. For ImmuneRACE Cohort 3, a participant was defined as recovered based on two consecutive negative NP/OP PCR tests, clearance by a healthcare professional, or resolution of symptoms. In the prospective study, whole blood, serum and a nasopharyngeal or oropharyngeal swab were collected from each participant by mobile phlebotomists. Participants in the prospective study had the option to provide additional blood draws and questionnaires over a roughly 2-month period. Before DNA extraction, prospective study blood samples were shipped either frozen or at room temperature.

Taken from cysteine to phenylalanine, the CDR3 has 16 residues. The entry retains the CDR3 DNA only, 48 bases that are in frame from base 1. The germline V gene (reference sequence) specifies PRHDT as CDR1 and FYEKMQ as CDR2. The V and J ends are trimmed by 5 bases and 6 bases, leaving 19 bases between them. Sequencing used PBMCs or T cells enriched from blood (not recorded which). This sequence originates from a man aged 25-40 years who had recovered from COVID-19. The chain links TRBV13 with TRBJ2-2; TRBD1 is possibly the D segment (6 matching bases). The CDR3 region reads CASSQSARGYAGELFF. The nucleotide sequence is given as TGTGCCAGCAGCCAATCAGCGAGGGGGTACGCCGGGGAGCTGTTTTTT.